This TCR beta chain came from a study of control samples from healthy donors and cancer patients. This CDR3 spans 14 amino acids. Generated by immunoSEQ multiplex PCR, the TCRdb table keeps only in-frame clones and is missing some. This table has about 110,000 clones, around 88% appearing once. The sample comprised blood. The source is a woman aged 45-59 years in good health. The genes are TRBV21-1 and TRBJ2-1; TRBD2, the table's D call, lacks a check against the DNA. TRBV21-1 is shown as a pseudogene. The CDR3 bases are TGTGCCAGCAGCGTAGCGGCGGGAGTTGGTGAGCAGTTCTTC. It yields the protein CASSVAAGVGEQFF.